Presented here are 8 T cell receptor beta chains from one specimen sequenced in a study of CD8 T cells in Susac syndrome. An amount of RNA that ranged from roughly 0.5 to 1 ug was reverse transcribed with random hexamers. TCRdb itself ran the immunoSEQ multiplex PCR reads through MiXCR, one entry per CDR3 protein. Found here are 250,000 to 300,000 distinct CDR3 sequences, approximately 85% of them singletons; the top ten hold 0.2% to 0.25%. The sample consisted of CD8+ T cells from PBMCs. These receptors were taken from a human donor with multiple sclerosis.

The chain carries TRBV2 and TRBJ2-3, with a tentative D call TRBD1 (6 bases). CDR1 and CDR2 (germline): SNHLY, FYNNEI. The CDR3 loop spans 15 amino acids. V was trimmed by 0 bases and J by 1 base, leaving 8 bases between them. The CDR3 DNA follows: TGTGCCAGCAGTGAAGCGGCAGGGGGCACAGATACGCAGTATTTT. The encoded protein is CASSEAAGGTDTQYF.

This chain joins TRBV6-2 or TRBV6-3 and TRBJ2-2; no firm D call. The V gene's germline CDR1 is MNHEY and CDR2 SVGEGT. The V end lost 0 bases, the J end lost 2 bases, and 13 bases lay between the germline ends. This CDR3 contains 17 residues. CDR3 loop: CASSYSPQDLNTGELFF. The DNA for the CDR3 is TGTGCCAGCAGTTACTCGCCGCAGGACCTAAACACCGGGGAGCTGTTTTTT.

The chain combines TRBV7-9 with TRBJ1-2; 9 positions agree with TRBD1. The V and J ends lost 5 bases and 11 bases, in that order; junction bases with no gene match: 12. The CDR3 is made up of 14 amino acids. Looked up from germline, CDR1 is SEHNR and CDR2 is FQNEAQ (reference sequence). CDR3 in amino acids: CASSDGQGPELYTF. CDR3 in DNA: TGTGCCAGCAGCGATGGACAGGGGCCTGAATTGTACACCTTC.

This clonotype has a single count. One end of the junction varies from germline; a read error may be responsible. The chain recombines TRBV7-9 with TRBJ1-3; tentatively, D is TRBD1 (6 bases). Germline lookup yields CDR1 SEHNR and CDR2 FQNEAQ (reference sequence). The CDR3 has 15 amino acids. CDR3 coding DNA: TGTGCCAGCAGCTCGAGCACAGGGTCTGGAAACACCGTATATTTT. Translation: CASSSSTGSGNTVYF. Complete variable domain (other parts from reference TRBV7-9 and TRBJ1-3): DTGVSQNPRHKITKRGQNVTFRCDPISEHNRLYWYRQTLGQGPEFLTYFQNEAQLEKSRLLSDRFSAERPKGSFSTLEIQRTEQGDSAMYLCASSSSTGSGNTVYFGEGSWLTVV.

This clonotype occurred once. The chain is built from TRBV30 and TRBJ2-5, with 10 bases that match TRBD1. Germline CDR1 is GTSNPN and CDR2 is SVGIG (reference sequence). Unmatched junction bases numbered 6, after V lost 0 bases and J lost 5 bases. The CDR3 consists of 15 residues. For the CDR3, the DNA is TGTGCCTGGAGTGTAACGACAGGGGGCCGGGAGACCCAGTACTTC. It translates to CAWSVTTGGRETQYF.

This chain links TRBV7-8 with TRBJ2-1, with TRBD2 matching over 7 bases. Germline lookup yields CDR1 SGHVS and CDR2 FQNEAQ. V gave up 5 bases and J gave up 7 bases; unmatched junction bases: 14. This CDR3 is built from 16 residues. CDR3 region: CASSLTGGSLMNEQFF. DNA for the CDR3: TGTGCCAGCAGCCTTACGGGCGGGAGTTTAATGAATGAGCAGTTCTTC.

V usage is TRBV21-1 and J usage is TRBJ2-1; TRBD2, the D gene given by the table, was not confirmed from the DNA. TRBV21-1 is noted as a pseudogene. The CDR3 sequence is 18 residues long. CDR3 coding DNA: TGTGCCAGCAGCGCGGCAGGGGCGAAGCTCGAAGGGGCCAATGAGCAGTTCTTC. The encoded protein is CASSAAGAKLEGANEQFF.

This chain uses TRBV20-1 with TRBJ2-1; D might be TRBD2 (5 bases). V dropped 7 bases and J dropped 2 bases, with 15 bases sitting between them. Germline-derived CDR1 and CDR2 are DFQATT and SNEGSKA (reference sequence). The CDR3 contains 14 residues. CDR3 DNA: TGCAGTGACTCAGGCGGGTTTCCCTACAATGAGCAGTTCTTC. Translated, it gives CSDSGGFPYNEQFF.